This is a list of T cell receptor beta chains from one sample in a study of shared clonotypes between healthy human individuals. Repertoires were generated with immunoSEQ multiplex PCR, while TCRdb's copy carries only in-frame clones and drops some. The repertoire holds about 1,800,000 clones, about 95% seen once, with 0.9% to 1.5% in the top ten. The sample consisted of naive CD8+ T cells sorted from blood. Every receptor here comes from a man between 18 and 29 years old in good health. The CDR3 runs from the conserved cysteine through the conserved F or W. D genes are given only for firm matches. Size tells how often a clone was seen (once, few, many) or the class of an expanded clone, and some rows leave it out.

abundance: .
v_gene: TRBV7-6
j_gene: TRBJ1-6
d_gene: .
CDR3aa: CASSATGGAPLHF
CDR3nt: TGTGCCAGCAGCGCCACGGGGGGGGCACCCCTCCACTTT

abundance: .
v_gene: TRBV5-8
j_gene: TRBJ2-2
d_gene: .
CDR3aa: CASSSVFNTGELFF
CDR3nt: TGTGCCAGCAGCTCGGTCTTTAACACCGGGGAGCTGTTTTTT

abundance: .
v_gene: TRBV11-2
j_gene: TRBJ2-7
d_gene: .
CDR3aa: CASSLGQPLGSYF
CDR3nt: TGTGCCAGCAGCTTAGGTCAGCCCTTAGGATCGTACTTC

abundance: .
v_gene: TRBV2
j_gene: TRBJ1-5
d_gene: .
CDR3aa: CASTLTGANSNQPQHF
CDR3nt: TGTGCCAGCACATTGACTGGGGCCAATAGCAATCAGCCCCAGCATTTT

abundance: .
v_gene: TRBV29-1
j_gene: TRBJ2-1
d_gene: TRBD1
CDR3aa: CSATGLNEQFF
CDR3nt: TGCAGCGCGACAGGGCTCAATGAGCAGTTCTTC

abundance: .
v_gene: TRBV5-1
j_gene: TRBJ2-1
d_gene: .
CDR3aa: CASTTGTEQFF
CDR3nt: TGCGCCAGCACAACCGGGACAGAGCAGTTCTTC

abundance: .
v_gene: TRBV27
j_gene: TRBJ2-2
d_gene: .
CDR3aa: CASSHVTGNTGELFF
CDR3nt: TGTGCCAGCAGCCATGTGACGGGGAACACCGGGGAGCTGTTTTTT

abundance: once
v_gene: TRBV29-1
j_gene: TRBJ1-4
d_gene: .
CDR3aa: CSVVFSIDEKLFF
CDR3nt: TGCAGCGTTGTGTTCAGCATTGATGAAAAACTGTTTTTT

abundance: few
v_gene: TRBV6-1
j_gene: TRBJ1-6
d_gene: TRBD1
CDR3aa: CASSEGRQGYAPLHF
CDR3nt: TGTGCCAGCAGTGAAGGTCGACAGGGCTACGCACCCCTCCACTTT

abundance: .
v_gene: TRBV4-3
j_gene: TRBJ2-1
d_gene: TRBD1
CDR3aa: CASSHHTGTGGYNEQFF
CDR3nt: TGCGCCAGCAGCCATCATACCGGGACAGGGGGCTACAATGAGCAGTTCTTC

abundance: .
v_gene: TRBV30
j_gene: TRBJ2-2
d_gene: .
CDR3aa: CAWTGPNTGELFF
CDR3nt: TGTGCCTGGACAGGGCCGAACACCGGGGAGCTGTTTTTT

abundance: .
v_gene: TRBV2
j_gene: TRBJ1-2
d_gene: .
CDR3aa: CASSEALRLDGYTF
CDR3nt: TGTGCCAGCAGTGAAGCGCTCCGACTCGATGGCTACACCTTC